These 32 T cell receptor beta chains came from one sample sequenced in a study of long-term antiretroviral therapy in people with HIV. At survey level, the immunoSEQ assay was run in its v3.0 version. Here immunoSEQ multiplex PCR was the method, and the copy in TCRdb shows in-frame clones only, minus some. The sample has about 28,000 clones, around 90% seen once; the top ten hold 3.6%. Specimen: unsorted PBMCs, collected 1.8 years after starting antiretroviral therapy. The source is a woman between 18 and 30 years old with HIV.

The CDR3 nucleotides are TGTGCCAGTAGTATCGGGACTAGCGGGAGGTCCCTCTCCTACGAGCAGTACTTC. This sequence encodes CASSIGTSGRSLSYEQYF. The chain recombines TRBV19 with TRBJ2-7, with 15 bases fitting TRBD2. The CDR3 extends over 18 amino acids. Germline-derived CDR1 and CDR2 are LNHDA and SQIVND (reference sequence). The V and J ends lost 3 bases and 0 bases, in that order; junction bases with no gene match: 6. Full variable domain (outside the CDR3, taken from reference TRBV19 and TRBJ2-7): DGGITQSPKYLFRKEGQNVTLSCEQNLNHDAMYWYRQDPGQGLRLIYYSQIVNDFQKGDIAEGYSVSREKKESFPLTVTSAQKNPTAFYLCASSIGTSGRSLSYEQYFGPGTRLTVT.

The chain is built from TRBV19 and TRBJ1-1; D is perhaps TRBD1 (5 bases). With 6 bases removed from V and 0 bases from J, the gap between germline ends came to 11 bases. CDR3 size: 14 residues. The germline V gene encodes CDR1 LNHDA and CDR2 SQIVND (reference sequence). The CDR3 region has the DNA TGTGCCAGTAGGGCCCCGGGGGTGAACACTGAAGCTTTCTTT. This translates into CASRAPGVNTEAFF. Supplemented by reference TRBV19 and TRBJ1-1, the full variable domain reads DGGITQSPKYLFRKEGQNVTLSCEQNLNHDAMYWYRQDPGQGLRLIYYSQIVNDFQKGDIAEGYSVSREKKESFPLTVTSAQKNPTAFYLCASRAPGVNTEAFFGQGTRLTVV.

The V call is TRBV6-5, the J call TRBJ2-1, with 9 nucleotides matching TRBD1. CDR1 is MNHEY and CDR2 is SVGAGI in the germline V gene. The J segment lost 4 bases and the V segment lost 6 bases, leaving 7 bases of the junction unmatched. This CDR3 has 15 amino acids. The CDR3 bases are TGTGCCAGCAGCTCTACAGGGGGCCAATACAATGAGCAGTTCTTC. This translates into CASSSTGGQYNEQFF.

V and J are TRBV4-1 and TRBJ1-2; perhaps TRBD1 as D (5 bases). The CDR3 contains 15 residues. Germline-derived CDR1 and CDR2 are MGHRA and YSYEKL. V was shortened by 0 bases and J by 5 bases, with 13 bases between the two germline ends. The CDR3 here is CASSQDPRDPYGYTF. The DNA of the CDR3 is TGCGCCAGCAGCCAAGATCCGAGGGACCCGTATGGCTACACCTTC.

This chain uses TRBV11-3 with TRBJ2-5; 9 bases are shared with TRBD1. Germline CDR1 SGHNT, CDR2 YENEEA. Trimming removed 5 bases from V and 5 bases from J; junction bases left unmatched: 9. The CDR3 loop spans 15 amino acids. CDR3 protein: CASSRRTGDLETQYF. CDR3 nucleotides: TGTGCCAGCAGCCGCCGGACAGGGGATTTGGAGACCCAGTACTTC.

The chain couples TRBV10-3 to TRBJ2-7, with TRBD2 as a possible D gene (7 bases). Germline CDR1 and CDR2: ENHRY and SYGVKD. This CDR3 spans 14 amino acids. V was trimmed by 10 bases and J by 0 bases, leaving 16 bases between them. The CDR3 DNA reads TGTGCCACCTACTCGGGGGGCAGCTCCTACGAGCAGTACTTC. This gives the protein CATYSGGSSYEQYF.

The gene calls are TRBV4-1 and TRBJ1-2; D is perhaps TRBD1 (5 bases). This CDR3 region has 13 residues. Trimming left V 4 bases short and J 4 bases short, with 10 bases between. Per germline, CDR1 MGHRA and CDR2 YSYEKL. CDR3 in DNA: TGCGCCAGCAGCCCGGGACTCTTCTATGGCTACACCTTC. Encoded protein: CASSPGLFYGYTF.

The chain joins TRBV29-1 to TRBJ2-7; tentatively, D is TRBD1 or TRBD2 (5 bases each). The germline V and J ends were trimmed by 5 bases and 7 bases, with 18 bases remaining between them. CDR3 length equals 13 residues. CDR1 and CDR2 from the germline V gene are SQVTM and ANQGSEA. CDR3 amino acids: CSVRGEGNKEQYF. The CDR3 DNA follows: TGCAGCGTTCGGGGCGAGGGAAATAAGGAGCAGTACTTC.

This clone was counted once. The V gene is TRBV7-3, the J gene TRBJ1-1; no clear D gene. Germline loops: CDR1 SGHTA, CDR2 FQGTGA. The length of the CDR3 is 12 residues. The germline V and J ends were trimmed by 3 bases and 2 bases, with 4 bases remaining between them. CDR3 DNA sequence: TGTGCCAGCAGCTTTGGTAACACTGAAGCTTTCTTT. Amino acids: CASSFGNTEAFF.

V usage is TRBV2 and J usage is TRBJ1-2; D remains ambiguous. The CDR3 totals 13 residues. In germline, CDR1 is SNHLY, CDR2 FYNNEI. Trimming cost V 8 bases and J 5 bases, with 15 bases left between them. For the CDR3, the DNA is TGTGCCAGCGAAAAAGAGGGCTCTTATGGCTACACCTTC. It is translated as CASEKEGSYGYTF.

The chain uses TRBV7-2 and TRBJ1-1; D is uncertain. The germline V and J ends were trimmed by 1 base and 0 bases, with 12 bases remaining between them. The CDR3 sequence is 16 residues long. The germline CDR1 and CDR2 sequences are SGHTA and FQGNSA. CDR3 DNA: TGTGCCAGCAGCTTAGAGATTGGCCGTTTGAACACTGAAGCTTTCTTT. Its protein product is CASSLEIGRLNTEAFF.

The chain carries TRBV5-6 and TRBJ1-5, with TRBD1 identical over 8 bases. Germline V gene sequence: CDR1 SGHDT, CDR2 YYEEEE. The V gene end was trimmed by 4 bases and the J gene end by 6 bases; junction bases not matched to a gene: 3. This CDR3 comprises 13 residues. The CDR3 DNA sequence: TGTGCCAGCAGCATGACAGGGGTTCAGCCCCAGCATTTT. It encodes CASSMTGVQPQHF.

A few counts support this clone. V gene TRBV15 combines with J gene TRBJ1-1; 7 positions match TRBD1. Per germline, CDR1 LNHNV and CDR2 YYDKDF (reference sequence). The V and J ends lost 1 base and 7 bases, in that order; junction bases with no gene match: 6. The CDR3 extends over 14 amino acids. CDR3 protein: CATSRVVDRSEAFF. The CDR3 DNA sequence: TGTGCCACCAGCAGAGTGGTGGACAGGAGTGAAGCTTTCTTT.

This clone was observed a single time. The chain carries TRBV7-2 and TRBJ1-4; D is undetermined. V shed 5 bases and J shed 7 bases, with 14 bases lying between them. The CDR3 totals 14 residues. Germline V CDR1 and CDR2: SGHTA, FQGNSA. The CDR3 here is CASSPGLRSEKLFF. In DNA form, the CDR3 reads TGTGCCAGCAGCCCAGGACTCAGGAGTGAAAAACTGTTTTTT.

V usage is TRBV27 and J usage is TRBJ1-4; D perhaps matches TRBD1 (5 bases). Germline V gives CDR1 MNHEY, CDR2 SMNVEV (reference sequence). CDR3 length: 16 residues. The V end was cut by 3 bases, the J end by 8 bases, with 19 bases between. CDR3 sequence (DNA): TGTGCCAGCAGTTTCCGAAGGGGACTTCAACGCGAAAAACTGTTTTTT. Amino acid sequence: CASSFRRGLQREKLFF.

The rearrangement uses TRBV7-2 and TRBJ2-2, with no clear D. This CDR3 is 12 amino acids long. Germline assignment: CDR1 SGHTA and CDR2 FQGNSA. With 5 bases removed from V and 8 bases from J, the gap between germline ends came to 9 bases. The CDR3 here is CASSPKRGELFF. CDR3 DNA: TGTGCCAGCAGCCCTAAGAGGGGGGAGCTGTTTTTT.

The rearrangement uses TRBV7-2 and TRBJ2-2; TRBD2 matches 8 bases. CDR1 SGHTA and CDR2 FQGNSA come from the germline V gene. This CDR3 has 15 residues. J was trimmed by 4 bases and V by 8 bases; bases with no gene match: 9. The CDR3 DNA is TGTGCCAGCGCGGGGCCAGCGGGAGTCACCGGGGAGCTGTTTTTT. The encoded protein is CASAGPAGVTGELFF.

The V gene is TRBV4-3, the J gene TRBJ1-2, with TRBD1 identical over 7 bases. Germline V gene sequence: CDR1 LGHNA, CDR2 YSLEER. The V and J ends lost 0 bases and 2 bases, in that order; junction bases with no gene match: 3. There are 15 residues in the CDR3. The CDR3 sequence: CASSQDSGQNYGYTF. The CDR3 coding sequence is TGCGCCAGCAGCCAAGATTCGGGACAGAACTATGGCTACACCTTC.

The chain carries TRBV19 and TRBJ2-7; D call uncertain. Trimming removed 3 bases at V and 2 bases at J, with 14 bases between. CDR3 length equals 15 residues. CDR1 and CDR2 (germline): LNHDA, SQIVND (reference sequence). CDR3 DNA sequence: TGTGCCAGTAGTATTAGTACCTTAACCCCCTACGAGCAGTACTTC. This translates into CASSISTLTPYEQYF.

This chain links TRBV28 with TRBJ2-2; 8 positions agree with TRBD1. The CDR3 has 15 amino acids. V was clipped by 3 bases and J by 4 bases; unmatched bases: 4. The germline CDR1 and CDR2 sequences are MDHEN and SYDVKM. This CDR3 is CASSLSGGGTGELFF. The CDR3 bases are TGTGCCAGCAGTTTGTCAGGGGGCGGCACCGGGGAGCTGTTTTTT. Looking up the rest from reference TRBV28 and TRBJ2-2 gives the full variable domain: DVKVTQSSRYLVKRTGEKVFLECVQDMDHENMFWYRQDPGLGLRLIYFSYDVKMKEKGDIPEGYSVSREKKERFSLILESASTNQTSMYLCASSLSGGGTGELFFGEGSRLTVL.

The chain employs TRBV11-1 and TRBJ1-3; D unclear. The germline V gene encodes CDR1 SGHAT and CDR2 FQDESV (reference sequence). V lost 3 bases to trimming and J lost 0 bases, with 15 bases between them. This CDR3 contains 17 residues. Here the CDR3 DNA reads TGTGCCAGCAGCTTGGCGGCGGGAGCACTCTCTGGAAACACCATATATTTT. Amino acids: CASSLAAGALSGNTIYF.

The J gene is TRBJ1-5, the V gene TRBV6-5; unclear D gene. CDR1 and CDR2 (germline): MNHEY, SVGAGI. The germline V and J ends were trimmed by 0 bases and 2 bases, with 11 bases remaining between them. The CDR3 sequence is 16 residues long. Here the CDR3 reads CASSYSSSWGNQPQHF. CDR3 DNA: TGTGCCAGCAGTTACTCATCCAGCTGGGGCAATCAGCCCCAGCATTTT.

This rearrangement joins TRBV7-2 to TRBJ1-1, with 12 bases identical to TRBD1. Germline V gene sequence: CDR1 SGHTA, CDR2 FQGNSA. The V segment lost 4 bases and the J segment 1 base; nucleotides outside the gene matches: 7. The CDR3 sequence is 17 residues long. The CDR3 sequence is CASSSWGTGGRNTEAFF. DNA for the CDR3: TGTGCCAGCAGCTCTTGGGGGACAGGGGGCAGGAACACTGAAGCTTTCTTT.

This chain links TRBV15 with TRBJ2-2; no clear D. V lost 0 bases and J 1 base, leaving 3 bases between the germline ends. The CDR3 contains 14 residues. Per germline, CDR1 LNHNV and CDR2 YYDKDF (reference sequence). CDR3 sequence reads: CATSRDQNTGELFF. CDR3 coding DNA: TGTGCCACCAGCAGAGATCAGAACACCGGGGAGCTGTTTTTT. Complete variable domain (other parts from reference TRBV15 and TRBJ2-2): DAMVIQNPRYQVTQFGKPVTLSCSQTLNHNVMYWYQQKSSQAPKLLFHYYDKDFNNEADTPDNFQSRRPNTSFCFLDIRSPGLGDTAMYLCATSRDQNTGELFFGEGSRLTVL.

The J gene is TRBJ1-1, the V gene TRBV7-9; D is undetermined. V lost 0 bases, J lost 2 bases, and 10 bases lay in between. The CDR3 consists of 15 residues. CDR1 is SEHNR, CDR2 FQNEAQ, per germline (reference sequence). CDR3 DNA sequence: TGTGCCAGCAGCTTAGCGGTGGCAGCCAACACTGAAGCTTTCTTT. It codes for CASSLAVAANTEAFF.

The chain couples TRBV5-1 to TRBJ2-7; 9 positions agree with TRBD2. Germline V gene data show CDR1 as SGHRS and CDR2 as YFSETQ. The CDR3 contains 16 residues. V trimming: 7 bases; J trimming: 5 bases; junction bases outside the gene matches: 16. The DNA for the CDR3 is TGCGCCAGCGGTGCCGTTGCTGGCGGGAGGGCGGACGAGCAGTACTTC. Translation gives CASGAVAGGRADEQYF.

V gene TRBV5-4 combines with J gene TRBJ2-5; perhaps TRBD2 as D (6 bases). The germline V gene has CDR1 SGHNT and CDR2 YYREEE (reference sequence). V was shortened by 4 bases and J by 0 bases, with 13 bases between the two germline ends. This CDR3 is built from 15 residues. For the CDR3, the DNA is TGTGCCAGCAGCGTTAATAGCGGTTACCAAGAGACCCAGTACTTC. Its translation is CASSVNSGYQETQYF.

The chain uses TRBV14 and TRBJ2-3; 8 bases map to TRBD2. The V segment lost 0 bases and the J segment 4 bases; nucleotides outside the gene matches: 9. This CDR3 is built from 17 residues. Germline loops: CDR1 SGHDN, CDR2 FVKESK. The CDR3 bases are TGTGCCAGCAGCCAAGACTGGGGAGCGGGAGTGGCAGATACGCAGTATTTT. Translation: CASSQDWGAGVADTQYF.

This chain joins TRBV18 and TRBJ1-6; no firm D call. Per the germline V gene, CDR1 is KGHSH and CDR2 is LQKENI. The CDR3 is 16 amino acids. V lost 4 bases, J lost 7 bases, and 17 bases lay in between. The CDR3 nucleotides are TGTGCCAGCTCACTCCAGGATTGGGCCTCGAATTCACCCCTCCACTTT. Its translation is CASSLQDWASNSPLHF.

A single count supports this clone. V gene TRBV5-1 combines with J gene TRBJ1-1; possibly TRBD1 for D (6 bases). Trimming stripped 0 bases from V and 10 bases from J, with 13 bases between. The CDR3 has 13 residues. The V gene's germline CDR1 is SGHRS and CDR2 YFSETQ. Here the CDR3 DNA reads TGCGCCAGCAGCTTGGGCTGGACAGAAGGAGCTTTCTTT. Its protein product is CASSLGWTEGAFF.

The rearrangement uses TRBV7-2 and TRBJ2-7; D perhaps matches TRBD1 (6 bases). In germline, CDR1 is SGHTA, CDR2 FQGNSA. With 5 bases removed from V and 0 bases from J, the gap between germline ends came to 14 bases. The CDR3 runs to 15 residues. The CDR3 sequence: CASSPRDTISYEQYF. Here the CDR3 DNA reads TGTGCCAGCAGCCCCCGGGACACCATCTCCTACGAGCAGTACTTC.

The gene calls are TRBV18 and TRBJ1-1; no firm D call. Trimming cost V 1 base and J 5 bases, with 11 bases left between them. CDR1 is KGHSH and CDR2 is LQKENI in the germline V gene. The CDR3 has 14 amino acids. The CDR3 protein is CASSPRVRETEAFF. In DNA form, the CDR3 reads TGTGCCAGCTCACCACGGGTGAGGGAGACTGAAGCTTTCTTT.